The 8 T cell receptor beta chains below were found in one sample sequenced in a study of immune characterization of retroperitoneal liposarcoma. TCRdb re-called the PCR reads with MiXCR, one entry per CDR3 protein. The sample records fewer than 25,000 distinct CDR3 sequences, approximately 35% being singletons. The sequenced sample consisted of blood. These receptor sequences come from a male donor with retroperitoneal liposarcoma.

This clonotype has ten or more counts. The chain has TRBV12-3 or TRBV12-4 and TRBJ2-1; 11 positions agree with TRBD2. There are 16 residues in the CDR3. J gave up 1 base and V 5 bases, and 4 bases lay outside the gene matches. CDR3 sequence reads: CASSTRLAGSYNEQFF. The CDR3 DNA is TGTGCCAGCAGTACTCGACTAGCGGGATCCTACAATGAGCAGTTCTTC.

This clonotype was found a few times. The gene calls are TRBV28 and TRBJ2-1; D remains ambiguous. Germline values: CDR1 MDHEN, CDR2 SYDVKM. Trimming stripped 4 bases from V and 10 bases from J, with 11 bases between. The CDR3 spans 12 residues. CDR3 sequence (DNA): TGTGCCAGCAGTTCCAGAAGATACGAGCAGTTCTTC. It yields the protein CASSSRRYEQFF. The full variable domain, completed using reference TRBV28 and TRBJ2-1, is DVKVTQSSRYLVKRTGEKVFLECVQDMDHENMFWYRQDPGLGLRLIYFSYDVKMKEKGDIPEGYSVSREKKERFSLILESASTNQTSMYLCASSSRRYEQFFGPGTRLTVL.

The chain combines TRBV6-6 with TRBJ2-5; 8 bases align to TRBD1. The CDR3 totals 14 residues. With 0 bases clipped from V and 11 bases from J, the junction kept 8 bases outside the gene matches. Germline V gives CDR1 MNHNY, CDR2 SVGAGI (reference sequence). The CDR3 is CASSYSQGANEQYF. As DNA, the CDR3 is TGTGCCAGCAGTTACTCCCAGGGGGCAAATGAGCAGTACTTC.

This clonotype was seen ten or more times. The V gene is TRBV6-1, the J gene TRBJ2-1; 7 bases are shared with TRBD1. The CDR3 is 14 amino acids. The germline V gene has CDR1 MNHNS and CDR2 SASEGT. Germline trimming cut 9 bases from V and 10 bases from J; bases unmatched to any gene: 15. CDR3 protein: CARDRTGFYYEQFF. The CDR3 DNA is TGTGCCAGGGATCGGACAGGCTTCTACTACGAGCAGTTCTTC.

This clonotype turned up a few times. The rearrangement links TRBV6-5 to TRBJ2-7, with a weak D call TRBD2 (6 bases). Trimming stripped 2 bases from V and 4 bases from J, with 9 bases between. The CDR3 totals 13 residues. Germline V gene lookup returns CDR1 MNHEY and CDR2 SVGAGI. CDR3 loop: CASSYPAGYEQYF. The CDR3 DNA follows: TGTGCCAGCAGTTACCCCGCGGGGTACGAGCAGTACTTC.

This clonotype is medium-sized by share. This chain uses TRBV6-5 with TRBJ2-3; no clear D gene. Germline values: CDR1 MNHEY, CDR2 SVGAGI. The ends were cut back, 2 bases at V and 6 bases at J, with 3 bases in the middle. CDR3 length: 11 amino acids. CDR3 in amino acids: CASSYVDTQYF. CDR3 nucleotide sequence: TGTGCCAGCAGTTACGTGGATACGCAGTATTTT.

J is TRBJ2-3 and V is TRBV6-1; 11 bases line up with TRBD2. J gave up 2 bases and V 3 bases, and 4 bases lay outside the gene matches. The CDR3 is 16 residues long. Germline CDR1 and CDR2: MNHNS and SASEGT. Here the CDR3 DNA reads TGTGCCAGCAGTGACGCGACTAGCGGGGCCACAGATACGCAGTATTTT. Protein sequence: CASSDATSGATDTQYF.

This clonotype was seen repeatedly, ten times or more. The chain couples TRBV7-2 to TRBJ2-1, with D perhaps assigned TRBD1 or TRBD2 (6 bases each). CDR3 length: 14 residues. CDR1 and CDR2 (germline): SGHTA, FQGNSA. Trimming took off 3 bases at V and 4 bases at J, with 10 bases between the two ends. The CDR3 coding sequence is TGTGCCAGCAGCTTGGGGGCGGGATACAATGAGCAGTTCTTC. Amino acid sequence: CASSLGAGYNEQFF.